Listed here are 31 T cell receptor beta chains from one sample, sequenced in a study of blood T cell repertoires in COVID-19. The table came from immunoSEQ multiplex PCR; TCRdb's copy has only in-frame clones and leaves some out. The data contain about 290,000 clones, about nine tenths of them singletons. The source material was PBMCs or T cells enriched from blood (not recorded which). The receptors come from a woman in her thirties or forties who had recovered from COVID-19.

V and J are TRBV5-1 and TRBJ2-3, with D possibly TRBD1 on 5 matching bases. Deletions cut 6 bases from V and 9 bases from J, with 14 bases between. CDR1 is SGHRS, CDR2 YFSETQ, per germline. This CDR3 has 12 residues. CDR3 in DNA: TGCGCCAGCACTTCCAGGGTAGGGACGCAGTATTTT. This encodes CASTSRVGTQYF.

CDR3 in amino acids: CASSNPGRPNEKLFF. CDR3 in DNA: TGTGCCAGCAGTAACCCGGGTAGGCCTAATGAAAAACTGTTTTTT. This chain connects TRBV2 to TRBJ1-4; D gene unclear. Trimming removed 5 bases at V and 3 bases at J, with 13 bases between. This CDR3 has 15 residues. CDR1 is SNHLY and CDR2 is FYNNEI in the germline V gene.

This rearrangement joins TRBV6-1 to TRBJ2-1; 10 nucleotides match TRBD2. V lost 3 bases and J lost 6; bases outside the gene matches: 11. The CDR3 spans 17 residues. Germline CDR1 is MNHNS and CDR2 is SASEGT. CDR3 sequence reads: CASSDRLRQREGNEQFF. CDR3 nucleotides: TGTGCCAGCAGTGATCGCCTGAGGCAGCGGGAGGGCAATGAGCAGTTCTTC.

The chain links TRBV15 to TRBJ1-2, with 8 nucleotides matching TRBD1. With V trimmed by 3 bases and J by 0 bases, 15 bases remained unmatched. The CDR3 spans 19 residues. Germline V CDR1 and CDR2: LNHNV, YYDKDF (reference sequence). CDR3 nucleotides: TGTGCCACCAGCAGTCCCGAAACCTTTGACAGGGGTGCTAACTATGGCTACACCTTC. Encoded protein: CATSSPETFDRGANYGYTF.

This chain joins TRBV7-2 and TRBJ1-1; tentative D call: TRBD1 (6 bases). CDR1 is SGHTA and CDR2 is FQGNSA in the germline V gene. There are 15 residues in the CDR3. The V end lost 6 bases, the J end lost 5 bases, and 19 bases lay between the germline ends. The CDR3 spells CASSLRAGDRTEAFF. In DNA, the CDR3 is TGTGCCAGCAGTTTACGGGCAGGGGATAGAACTGAAGCTTTCTTT. Full variable domain (missing parts from reference TRBV7-2 and TRBJ1-1): GAGVSQSPSNKVTEKGKDVELRCDPISGHTALYWYRQSLGQGLEFLIYFQGNSAPDKSGLPSDRFSAERTGGSVSTLTIQRTQQEDSAVYLCASSLRAGDRTEAFFGQGTRLTVV.

In nucleotides, the CDR3 is TGTGCCAGCAAGACTCGAGTCAGTGAGCAGTTCTTC. Amino acids: CASKTRVSEQFF. The chain has TRBV2 and TRBJ2-1; D unclear. The length of the CDR3 is 12 residues. Trimming removed 7 bases at V and 9 bases at J, with 13 bases between. Germline V gene data show CDR1 as SNHLY and CDR2 as FYNNEI.

The rearrangement joins TRBV20-1 to TRBJ2-3; D gene unclear. The V end was cut by 3 bases, the J end by 4 bases, with 11 bases between. CDR3 length: 13 amino acids. Germline-derived CDR1 and CDR2 are DFQATT and SNEGSKA (reference sequence). The CDR3 reads CSASSPPPDTQYF. As DNA, the CDR3 is TGCAGTGCTAGTTCCCCCCCTCCAGATACGCAGTATTTT.

The chain links TRBV7-9 to TRBJ2-3, with 13 bases aligning to TRBD2. This CDR3 has 15 amino acids. V shed 5 bases, J shed 6 bases, and the junction held 5 bases outside the gene matches. Germline CDR1 is SEHNR and CDR2 is FQNEAQ (reference sequence). The DNA of the CDR3 is TGTGCCAGCAGCCCCGGACTAGCGGGAGCCGATACGCAGTATTTT. Translating it yields CASSPGLAGADTQYF.

V gene TRBV5-6 combines with J gene TRBJ2-7; tentative D call: TRBD2 (5 bases). Germline V gene sequence: CDR1 SGHDT, CDR2 YYEEEE. The CDR3 is made up of 13 amino acids. Trimming removed 3 bases at V and 5 bases at J, with 12 bases between. DNA for the CDR3: TGTGCCAGCAGCTCTGAGGGCGGTGACGAGCAGTACTTC. Its protein product is CASSSEGGDEQYF.

The rearrangement uses TRBV6-5 and TRBJ2-2, with TRBD1 matching 8 bases. Germline-derived CDR1 and CDR2 are MNHEY and SVGAGI. The CDR3 totals 14 residues. Losses at the gene ends were 7 bases for V and 6 bases for J; bases not matched to a gene: 7. The CDR3 region is CASKGLQGAGELFF. CDR3 bases: TGTGCCAGCAAAGGACTACAGGGGGCCGGGGAGCTGTTTTTT.

V is TRBV27 and J is TRBJ1-1; D may be TRBD1 (6 bases). Germline CDR1 MNHEY, CDR2 SMNVEV (reference sequence). V was shortened by 0 bases and J by 1 base, with 12 bases between the two germline ends. The length of the CDR3 is 16 residues. CDR3 in DNA: TGTGCCAGCAGTTTATCCCGCGGACAGACGAACACTGAAGCTTTCTTT. It translates to CASSLSRGQTNTEAFF.

The chain combines TRBV5-8 with TRBJ2-1, with TRBD1 matching 9 bases. The CDR3 runs 13 residues. V lost 3 bases to trimming and J lost 12 bases; unmatched junction nucleotides: 7. Germline V gene sequence: CDR1 SGHTS, CDR2 YDEGEE. CDR3 coding DNA: TGTGCCAGCAGCTCCAACCGACAGGGGGTGCAGTTCTTC. This translates into CASSSNRQGVQFF.

J is TRBJ2-1 and V is TRBV5-4; 12 nucleotides match TRBD2. The V gene end was trimmed by 7 bases and the J gene end by 4 bases; junction bases not matched to a gene: 6. The CDR3 contains 15 residues. Germline V gives CDR1 SGHNT, CDR2 YYREEE (reference sequence). The CDR3 nucleotides are TGTGCCAGCGGAGAGACTAGCGGGGGATACAATGAGCAGTTCTTC. This gives the protein CASGETSGGYNEQFF.

This sequence joins TRBV2 and TRBJ2-5; the match to TRBD1 covers 8 bases. Germline V gives CDR1 SNHLY, CDR2 FYNNEI. The V and J ends lost 10 bases and 0 bases, in that order; junction bases with no gene match: 4. This CDR3 spans 13 amino acids. Written as DNA, the CDR3 is TGTGCCATACCACAGGGGGACCAAGAGACCCAGTACTTC. Translating it yields CAIPQGDQETQYF.

V is TRBV12-3 or TRBV12-4 and J is TRBJ2-7; perhaps TRBD2 as D (5 bases). The V end lost 4 bases, the J end lost 3 bases, and 10 bases lay between the germline ends. The CDR3 is made up of 13 amino acids. The CDR3, as DNA: TGTGCCAGCAGTTCCCTCGGGGTCTACGAGCAGTACTTC. This encodes CASSSLGVYEQYF.

The chain recombines TRBV11-2 with TRBJ2-3, with D unresolved. The germline CDR1 and CDR2 sequences are SGHAT and FQNNGV. V was trimmed by 4 bases and J by 2 bases, leaving 19 bases between them. The CDR3 runs to 17 residues. The CDR3 loop reads CASSSTKTLRSTDTQYF. The CDR3 DNA reads as TGTGCCAGCAGCTCTACTAAGACCCTCAGATCCACAGATACGCAGTATTTT.

The rearrangement joins TRBV4-1 to TRBJ1-1; TRBD1 matches 7 bases. The CDR3 has 20 residues. With 4 bases clipped from V and 0 bases from J, the junction kept 20 bases outside the gene matches. The germline V gene has CDR1 MGHRA and CDR2 YSYEKL. Here the CDR3 reads CASSPFSTTGQRTMNTEAFF. The DNA of the CDR3 is TGCGCCAGCAGCCCCTTCTCCACCACGGGACAGCGAACTATGAACACTGAAGCTTTCTTT.

The chain is built from TRBV5-1 and TRBJ2-1; TRBD2 aligns across 7 bases. This CDR3 has 15 amino acids. V was clipped by 0 bases and J by 4 bases; unmatched bases: 4. Germline CDR1 reads SGHRS; CDR2 reads YFSETQ. CDR3 in DNA: TGCGCCAGCAGCTTGGCCGCTAGCGGATACAATGAGCAGTTCTTC. Protein product: CASSLAASGYNEQFF.

V gene TRBV7-2 combines with J gene TRBJ2-2; 13 bases match TRBD2. V was clipped by 5 bases and J by 13 bases; unmatched bases: 10. Germline V gene data show CDR1 as SGHTA and CDR2 as FQGNSA. The CDR3 consists of 15 residues. The CDR3 here is CASSLRLAGGSGLFF. DNA for the CDR3: TGTGCCAGCAGCCTCCGACTAGCGGGAGGAAGCGGGCTGTTTTTT.

In its sample, this clone was seen a few times. This chain connects TRBV6-4 to TRBJ1-1; D is uncertain. V was clipped by 5 bases and J by 3 bases, with 10 bases between them. Germline V gives CDR1 MRHNA, CDR2 SNTAGT. The CDR3 contains 13 residues. CDR3: CASSLEVDTEAFF. The CDR3 DNA follows: TGTGCCAGCAGTTTAGAGGTAGACACTGAAGCTTTCTTT.

The chain recombines TRBV24-1 with TRBJ1-1; D may be TRBD1 (6 bases). Germline CDR1 and CDR2: KGHDR and SFDVKD. The CDR3 runs 14 residues. Trimming cost V 4 bases and J 9 bases, with 17 bases left between them. The CDR3 coding sequence is TGTGCCACCAGTGACACCAACAGGGCGGGCAAAGCTTTCTTT. Encoded protein: CATSDTNRAGKAFF.

The chain has TRBV3-1 (or the pseudogene TRBV3-2) and TRBJ2-1; 7 bases map to TRBD2. The CDR3 sequence is 15 residues long. Per germline, CDR1 LGHDT and CDR2 YNNKEL (reference sequence). The CDR3 nucleotides are TGTGCAAATGAGGCGGGAGTCTCGAGGTACAATGAGCAGTTCTTC. Encoded protein: CANEAGVSRYNEQFF.

CDR3 sequence (DNA): TGTGCCAGCAGCCCGGGACAGGTAGAAGGCTACACCTTC. Translated: CASSPGQVEGYTF. The V call is TRBV7-3, the J call TRBJ1-2; 8 bases match TRBD1. Trimming took 5 bases from V and 8 from J; bases not matched to a gene: 7. This CDR3 has 13 residues. Germline V gives CDR1 SGHTA, CDR2 FQGTGA. The variable domain in full, completed from reference TRBV7-3 and TRBJ1-2, reads GAGVSQTPSNKVTEKGKYVELRCDPISGHTALYWYRQSLGQGPEFLIYFQGTGAADDSGLPNDRFFAVRPEGSVSTLKIQRTERGDSAVYLCASSPGQVEGYTFGSGTRLTVV.

The chain recombines TRBV7-2 with TRBJ2-6; tentatively, D is TRBD2 (5 bases). The germline CDR1 and CDR2 sequences are SGHTA and FQGNSA. CDR3 size: 16 residues. Between the trimmed V and J ends, which lost 0 bases and 2 bases, there was a span of 8 bases. The CDR3 sequence: CASSLALGAGANVLTF. The CDR3 nucleotides read TGTGCCAGCAGCTTAGCGCTGGGAGCTGGGGCCAACGTCCTGACTTTC.

CDR3 amino acids: CASSQALAGGPDEQFF. The CDR3 nucleotides are TGCGCCAGCAGCCAAGCACTAGCGGGAGGGCCAGATGAGCAGTTCTTC. The J gene is TRBJ2-1, the V gene TRBV5-1; 13 bases match TRBD2. This CDR3 has 16 amino acids. Trimming removed 4 bases from V and 8 bases from J; junction bases left unmatched: 9. Germline assignment: CDR1 SGHRS and CDR2 YFSETQ.

The chain links TRBV3-1 (or the pseudogene TRBV3-2) to TRBJ2-7, with a weak D call TRBD1 (5 bases). Between the trimmed V and J ends, which lost 2 bases and 6 bases, there was a span of 11 bases. The CDR3 is made up of 13 amino acids. CDR1 is LGHDT and CDR2 is YNNKEL in the germline V gene (reference sequence). CDR3 residues: CASSQTPGPEQYF. CDR3 nucleotide sequence: TGTGCCAGCAGCCAAACGCCAGGGCCCGAGCAGTACTTC.

The CDR3 coding sequence is TGTGCCAGCAGTTTATCCCAGACATTACCCGCTGAAGCTTTCTTT. It specifies CASSLSQTLPAEAFF. The chain couples TRBV27 to TRBJ1-1; no reliable D call. This CDR3 contains 15 residues. Germline V CDR1 and CDR2: MNHEY, SMNVEV (reference sequence). Trimming cost V 0 bases and J 6 bases, with 14 bases left between them.

The rearrangement links TRBV5-5 to TRBJ2-1; 8 bases line up with TRBD1. Germline CDR1 is SGHKS and CDR2 is YYEKEE (reference sequence). The CDR3 runs 13 residues. The ends lost 2 bases at V and 7 bases at J; junction bases unmatched: 2. This chain's CDR3 is CASSFRTGNEQFF. CDR3 DNA: TGTGCCAGCAGCTTCAGGACAGGGAATGAGCAGTTCTTC.

CDR3: CASSQAEQHHEQFF. CDR3 DNA sequence: TGTGCCAGCAGCCAAGCTGAACAGCATCATGAGCAGTTCTTC. The chain uses TRBV3-1 (or the pseudogene TRBV3-2) and TRBJ2-1; D is ambiguous. Trimming removed 1 base at V and 8 bases at J, with 12 bases between. Per germline, CDR1 LGHDT and CDR2 YNNKEL (reference sequence). This CDR3 spans 14 amino acids.

A few counts support this clone. In nucleotides, the CDR3 is TGTGCCTGGGGTGAAACAGTGGACTATGGCTACACCTTC. This gives the protein CAWGETVDYGYTF. The chain links TRBV30 to TRBJ1-2, with D unresolved. Deletions cut 5 bases from V and 3 bases from J, with 13 bases between. Germline lookup yields CDR1 GTSNPN and CDR2 SVGIG (reference sequence). The length of the CDR3 is 13 residues.

The chain has TRBV6-5 and TRBJ1-5; 9 positions match TRBD1. This CDR3 comprises 14 residues. Germline lookup yields CDR1 MNHEY and CDR2 SVGAGI. The CDR3 here is CDGTGTLNNQPQHF. The DNA for the CDR3 is TGTGACGGGACAGGGACCCTCAATAATCAGCCCCAGCATTTT.